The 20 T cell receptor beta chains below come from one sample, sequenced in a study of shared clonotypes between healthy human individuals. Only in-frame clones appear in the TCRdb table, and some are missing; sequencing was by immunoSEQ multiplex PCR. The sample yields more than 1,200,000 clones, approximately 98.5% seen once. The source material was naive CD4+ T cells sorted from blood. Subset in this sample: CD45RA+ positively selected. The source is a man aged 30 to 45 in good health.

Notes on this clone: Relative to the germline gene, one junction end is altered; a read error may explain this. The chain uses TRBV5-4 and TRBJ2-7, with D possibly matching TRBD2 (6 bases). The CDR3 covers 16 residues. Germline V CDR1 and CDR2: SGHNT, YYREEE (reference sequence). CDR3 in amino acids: CASSRPGLATSYEQCF. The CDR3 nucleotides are TGTGCCAGCAGCAGACCGGGACTCGCTACATCCTACGAGCAGTGCTTC.

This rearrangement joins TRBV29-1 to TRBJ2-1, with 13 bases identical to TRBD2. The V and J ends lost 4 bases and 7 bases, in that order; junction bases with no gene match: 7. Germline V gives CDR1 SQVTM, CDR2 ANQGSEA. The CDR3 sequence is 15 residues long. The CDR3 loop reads CSVVSGTSGKNEQFF. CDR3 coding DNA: TGCAGCGTTGTTTCCGGGACTAGCGGGAAGAATGAGCAGTTCTTC.

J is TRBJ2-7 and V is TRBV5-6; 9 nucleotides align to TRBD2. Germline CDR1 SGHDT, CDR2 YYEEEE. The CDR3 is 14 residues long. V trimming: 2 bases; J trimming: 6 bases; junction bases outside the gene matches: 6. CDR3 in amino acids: CASSLAGGAGEQYF. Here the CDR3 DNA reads TGTGCCAGCAGCTTAGCGGGAGGAGCGGGCGAGCAGTACTTC.

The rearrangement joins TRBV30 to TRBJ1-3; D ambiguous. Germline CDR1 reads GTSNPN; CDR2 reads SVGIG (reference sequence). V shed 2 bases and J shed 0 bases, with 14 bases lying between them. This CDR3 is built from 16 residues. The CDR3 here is CAWSPIFPPSGNTIYF. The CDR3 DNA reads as TGTGCCTGGAGTCCAATCTTTCCCCCCTCTGGAAACACCATATATTTT.

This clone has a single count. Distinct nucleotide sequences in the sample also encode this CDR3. The CDR3, as DNA: TGTGCCAGCAGCTTGGGAGGGGATCAGCCCCAGCATTTT. Its protein product is CASSLGGDQPQHF. The V call is TRBV5-5, the J call TRBJ1-5; TRBD1 is a possible D gene (5 bases). CDR3 length: 13 residues. CDR1 and CDR2 (germline): SGHKS, YYEKEE (reference sequence). Trimming pared 0 bases from V and 5 bases from J, leaving 6 bases between. Using reference TRBV5-5 and TRBJ1-5 for the parts outside the CDR3, the full variable domain is DAGVTQSPTHLIKTRGQQVTLRCSPISGHKSVSWYQQVLGQGPQFIFQYYEKEERGRGNFPDRFSARQFPNYSSELNVNALLLGDSALYLCASSLGGDQPQHFGDGTRLSIL.

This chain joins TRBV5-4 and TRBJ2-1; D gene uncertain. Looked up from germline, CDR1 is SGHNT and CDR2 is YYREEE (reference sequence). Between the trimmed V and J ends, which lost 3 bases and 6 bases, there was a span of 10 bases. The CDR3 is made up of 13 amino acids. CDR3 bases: TGTGCCAGCAGCTCCGTGAATTCCAATGAGCAGTTCTTC. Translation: CASSSVNSNEQFF.

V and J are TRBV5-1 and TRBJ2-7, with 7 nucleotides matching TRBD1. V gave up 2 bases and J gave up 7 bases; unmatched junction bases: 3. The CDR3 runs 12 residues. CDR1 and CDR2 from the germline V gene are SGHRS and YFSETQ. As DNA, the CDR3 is TGCGCCAGCAGCTTCCCACAGGGGGAGCAGTACTTC. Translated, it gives CASSFPQGEQYF.

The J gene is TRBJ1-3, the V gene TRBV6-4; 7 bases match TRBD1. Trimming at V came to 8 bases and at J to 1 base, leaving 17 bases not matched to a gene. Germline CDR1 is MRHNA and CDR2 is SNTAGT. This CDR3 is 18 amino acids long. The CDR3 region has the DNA TGTGCCAGCTTCCCCCACAGGGGTGCAGTGAGTTCTGGAAACACCATATATTTT. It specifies CASFPHRGAVSSGNTIYF.

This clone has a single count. DNA for the CDR3: TGTGCCAGCAGCTTGGAGGGCAGGAGGAACACTGAAGCTTTCTTT. This translates into CASSLEGRRNTEAFF. The chain employs TRBV5-4 and TRBJ1-1; D ambiguous. V was cut by 0 bases and J by 1 base, with 10 bases left in between. Germline CDR1 is SGHNT and CDR2 is YYREEE (reference sequence). The CDR3 runs 15 residues.

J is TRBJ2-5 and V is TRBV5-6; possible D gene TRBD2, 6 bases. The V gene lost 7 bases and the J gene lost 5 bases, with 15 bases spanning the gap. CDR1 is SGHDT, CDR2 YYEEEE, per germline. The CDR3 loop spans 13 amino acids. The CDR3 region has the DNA TGTGCCAGCGGGACGACTAGATTCGAGACCCAGTACTTC. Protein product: CASGTTRFETQYF.

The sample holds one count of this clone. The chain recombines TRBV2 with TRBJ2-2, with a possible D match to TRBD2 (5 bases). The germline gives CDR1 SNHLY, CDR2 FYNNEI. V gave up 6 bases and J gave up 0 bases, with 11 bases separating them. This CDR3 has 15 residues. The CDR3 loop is CASRLLVANTGELFF. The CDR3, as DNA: TGTGCCAGCAGGCTACTAGTGGCGAACACCGGGGAGCTGTTTTTT.

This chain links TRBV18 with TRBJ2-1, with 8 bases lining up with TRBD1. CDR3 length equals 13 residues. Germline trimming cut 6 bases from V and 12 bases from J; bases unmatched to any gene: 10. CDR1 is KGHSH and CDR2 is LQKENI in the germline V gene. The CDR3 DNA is TGTGCCAGCTCTACGACAGGGGATGGGGGGCAGTTCTTC. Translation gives CASSTTGDGGQFF.

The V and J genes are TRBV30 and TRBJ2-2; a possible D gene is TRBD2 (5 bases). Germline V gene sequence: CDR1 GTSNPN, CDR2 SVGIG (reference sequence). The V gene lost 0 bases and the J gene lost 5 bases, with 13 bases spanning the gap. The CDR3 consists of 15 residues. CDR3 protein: CAWSVAALGTGELFF. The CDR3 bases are TGTGCCTGGAGTGTAGCGGCTCTAGGGACCGGGGAGCTGTTTTTT.

This chain's CDR3 is CASSLLSLTRLDSGNTIYF. For the CDR3, the DNA is TGTGCCAGCAGCCTGCTTTCTCTAACCAGACTGGACTCTGGAAACACCATATATTTT. V usage is TRBV11-2 and J usage is TRBJ1-3; D is unclear. Germline V gene data show CDR1 as SGHAT and CDR2 as FQNNGV. With 5 bases removed from V and 0 bases from J, the gap between germline ends came to 23 bases. This CDR3 is built from 19 residues. Drawing the rest from reference TRBV11-2 and TRBJ1-3, the complete variable domain is EAGVAQSPRYKIIEKRQSVAFWCNPISGHATLYWYQQILGQGPKLLIQFQNNGVVDDSQLPKDRFSAERLKGVDSTLKIQPAKLEDSAVYLCASSLLSLTRLDSGNTIYFGEGSWLTVV.

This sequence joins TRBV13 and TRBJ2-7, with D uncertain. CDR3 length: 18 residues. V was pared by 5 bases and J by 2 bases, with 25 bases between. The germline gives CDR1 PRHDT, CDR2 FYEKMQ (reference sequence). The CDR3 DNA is TGTGCCAGCAGCCCTACCGGAATAGGTCGCGTTGGGACCTACGAGCAGTACTTC. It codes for CASSPTGIGRVGTYEQYF.

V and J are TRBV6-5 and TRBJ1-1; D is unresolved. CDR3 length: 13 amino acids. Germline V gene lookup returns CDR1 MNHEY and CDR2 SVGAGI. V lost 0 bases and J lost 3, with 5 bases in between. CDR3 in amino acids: CASSYSKHTEAFF. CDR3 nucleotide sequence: TGTGCCAGCAGTTACTCAAAGCACACTGAAGCTTTCTTT.

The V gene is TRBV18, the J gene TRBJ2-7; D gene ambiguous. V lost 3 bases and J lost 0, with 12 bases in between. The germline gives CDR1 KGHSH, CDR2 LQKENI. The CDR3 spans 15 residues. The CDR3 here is CASSPWADSSYEQYF. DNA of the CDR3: TGTGCCAGCTCACCTTGGGCAGATAGCTCCTACGAGCAGTACTTC.

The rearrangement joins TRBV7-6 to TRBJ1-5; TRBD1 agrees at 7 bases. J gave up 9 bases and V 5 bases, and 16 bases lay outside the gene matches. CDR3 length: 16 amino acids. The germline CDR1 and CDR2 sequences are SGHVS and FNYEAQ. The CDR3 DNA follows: TGTGCCAGCAGCCGCCAGTCTCGACAGGGCATTCTGCCCCAGCATTTT. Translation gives CASSRQSRQGILPQHF.

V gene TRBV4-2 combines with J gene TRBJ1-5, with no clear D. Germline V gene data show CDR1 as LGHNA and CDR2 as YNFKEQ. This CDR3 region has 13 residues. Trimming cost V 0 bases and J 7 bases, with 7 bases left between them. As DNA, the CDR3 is TGTGCCAGCAGCCAAGACAGGTACCAGCCCCAGCATTTT. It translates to CASSQDRYQPQHF.

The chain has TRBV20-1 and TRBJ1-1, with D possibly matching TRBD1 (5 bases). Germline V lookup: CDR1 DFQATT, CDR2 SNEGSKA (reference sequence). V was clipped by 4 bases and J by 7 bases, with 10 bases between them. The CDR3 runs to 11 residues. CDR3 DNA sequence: TGCAGTGCTACAAGCCAGGGTGAAGCTTTCTTT. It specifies CSATSQGEAFF.